Following are 23 T cell receptor beta chains from one sample sequenced in a study of PD-1 blockade in classical Hodgkin lymphoma. Sequencing was performed with immunoSEQ multiplex PCR; in TCRdb, only in-frame clones are kept and a portion is missing. The sample carries approximately 99,000 clones, 80% to 90% recorded once. Every patient had relapsed following autologous stem cell transplantation, and cohorts differed in brentuximab vedotin exposure. The sequenced sample was peripheral blood mononuclear cells (PBMCs), obtained before the second cycle of nivolumab. The receptors shown here come from a human donor with classical Hodgkin lymphoma.

The CDR3: CASTLVAGDGTYEQYF. Written as DNA, the CDR3 is TGTGCCAGCACCCTAGTTGCCGGGGACGGGACCTACGAGCAGTACTTC. The chain employs TRBV27 and TRBJ2-7; D is possibly TRBD1 or TRBD2 (5 bases each). Germline V lookup: CDR1 MNHEY, CDR2 SMNVEV (reference sequence). The CDR3 length is 16 residues. V lost 7 bases, J lost 2 bases, and 21 bases lay in between.

The rearrangement joins TRBV19 to TRBJ1-3; D gene unclear. CDR1 LNHDA and CDR2 SQIVND come from the germline V gene (reference sequence). This CDR3 comprises 14 residues. Trimming shortened V by 5 bases and J by 0 bases, and 8 bases separated the two germline ends. The CDR3 spells CASSVQSSGNTIYF. The CDR3 coding sequence is TGTGCCAGTAGTGTCCAGAGCTCTGGAAACACCATATATTTT. Variable domain in full (rest from reference TRBV19 and TRBJ1-3): DGGITQSPKYLFRKEGQNVTLSCEQNLNHDAMYWYRQDPGQGLRLIYYSQIVNDFQKGDIAEGYSVSREKKESFPLTVTSAQKNPTAFYLCASSVQSSGNTIYFGEGSWLTVV.

The chain joins TRBV19 to TRBJ2-7; D assignment may be TRBD1 or TRBD2 (6 bases each). CDR3 length: 15 amino acids. Between the trimmed V and J ends, which lost 3 bases and 5 bases, there was a span of 17 bases. Germline V gene lookup returns CDR1 LNHDA and CDR2 SQIVND (reference sequence). The CDR3 coding sequence is TGTGCCAGTAGTATGGGGGCGGGACCAGGCCACGAGCAGTACTTC. Translation: CASSMGAGPGHEQYF.

The chain combines TRBV29-1 with TRBJ2-2; TRBD2 might be the D (6 bases). This CDR3 region has 13 residues. V lost 4 bases and J 6 bases, leaving 12 bases between the germline ends. Germline assignment: CDR1 SQVTM and CDR2 ANQGSEA. The CDR3 coding sequence is TGCAGCGTTGTGGGGGGAGTCGCCGGGGAGCTGTTTTTT. Translating it yields CSVVGGVAGELFF.

The genes are TRBV7-8 and TRBJ2-7, with TRBD2 identical over 10 bases. Germline V gives CDR1 SGHVS, CDR2 FQNEAQ. With 0 bases clipped from V and 7 bases from J, the junction kept 12 bases outside the gene matches. The CDR3 covers 17 residues. DNA for the CDR3: TGTGCCAGCAGCTTAGCAAGGCGGGCTAGCGGGAGCGGGGAGCAGTACTTC. This sequence encodes CASSLARRASGSGEQYF.

This clone was recorded only once. The chain combines TRBV21-1 with TRBJ2-1; the listed D gene, TRBD2, was not tested against the DNA. TRBV21-1 is shown as a pseudogene. CDR3 size: 16 residues. CDR3 sequence: CASSPIYYANYNEQFF. The DNA for the CDR3 is TGTGCCAGCAGCCCTATATACTACGCGAACTACAATGAGCAGTTCTTC.

The J gene is TRBJ1-1, the V gene TRBV14; weak D call: TRBD1 (5 bases). There are 14 residues in the CDR3. V was cut by 4 bases and J by 3 bases, with 12 bases left in between. Per the germline V gene, CDR1 is SGHDN and CDR2 is FVKESK. The CDR3 DNA reads as TGTGCCAGCAGCCGGGACTTTGGAGACACTGAAGCTTTCTTT. Translated: CASSRDFGDTEAFF.

This rearrangement joins TRBV13 to TRBJ2-3, with 13 bases that match TRBD2. The V gene end was trimmed by 5 bases and the J gene end by 4 bases; junction bases not matched to a gene: 6. The CDR3 runs to 16 residues. From germline, CDR1 is PRHDT and CDR2 FYEKMQ (reference sequence). For the CDR3, the DNA is TGTGCCAGCAGCCCGGGACTAGCGGGGCTAGCAGATACGCAGTATTTT. It is translated as CASSPGLAGLADTQYF.

The rearrangement uses TRBV2 and TRBJ2-7; 7 nucleotides agree with TRBD2. The V and J ends lost 10 bases and 6 bases, in that order; junction bases with no gene match: 9. Per germline, CDR1 SNHLY and CDR2 FYNNEI. CDR3 length: 12 residues. CDR3 coding DNA: TGTGCCATCCTACGGGAGGACCTCGAGCAGTACTTC. It specifies CAILREDLEQYF.

The chain links TRBV6-4 to TRBJ2-1; no clear D. Trimming shortened V by 0 bases and J by 4 bases, and 13 bases separated the two germline ends. CDR1 and CDR2 (germline): MRHNA, SNTAGT. CDR3 length: 16 residues. CDR3 nucleotides: TGTGCCAGCAGTGACTCGAAAAGGCCCCAATACAATGAGCAGTTCTTC. The encoded protein is CASSDSKRPQYNEQFF.

This chain connects TRBV4-3 to TRBJ1-4; a possible D gene is TRBD1 (5 bases). Germline values: CDR1 LGHNA, CDR2 YSLEER. V shed 0 bases and J shed 3 bases, with 5 bases lying between them. CDR3 size: 14 residues. The DNA of the CDR3 is TGCGCCAGCAGCCAAGACAGGGCTAATGAAAAACTGTTTTTT. Protein: CASSQDRANEKLFF.

In this sample, this clone turned up a few times. The chain recombines TRBV6-1 with TRBJ1-1; TRBD1 aligns across 8 bases. The ends lost 8 bases at V and 0 bases at J; junction bases unmatched: 8. Germline V gives CDR1 MNHNS, CDR2 SASEGT. The CDR3 loop spans 15 amino acids. CDR3 in amino acids: CASGETGAMNTEAFF. The CDR3 nucleotides read TGTGCCAGCGGGGAGACAGGGGCAATGAACACTGAAGCTTTCTTT.

The V and J genes are TRBV28 and TRBJ1-5, with unresolved D. This CDR3 contains 14 residues. V lost 3 bases and J 4 bases, leaving 10 bases between the germline ends. Germline assignment: CDR1 MDHEN and CDR2 SYDVKM. The CDR3 nucleotides are TGTGCCAGCAGTTTGACGTTCTATAATCAGCCCCAGCATTTT. Its translation: CASSLTFYNQPQHF. Looking up the rest from reference TRBV28 and TRBJ1-5 gives the full variable domain: DVKVTQSSRYLVKRTGEKVFLECVQDMDHENMFWYRQDPGLGLRLIYFSYDVKMKEKGDIPEGYSVSREKKERFSLILESASTNQTSMYLCASSLTFYNQPQHFGDGTRLSIL.

The chain has TRBV2 and TRBJ2-5; D ambiguous. CDR1 SNHLY and CDR2 FYNNEI come from the germline V gene. Trimming stripped 4 bases from V and 1 base from J, with 10 bases between. The CDR3 totals 14 residues. The DNA for the CDR3 is TGTGCCAGCAGTGTCGAGGACGGCCAAGAGACCCAGTACTTC. Amino acids: CASSVEDGQETQYF.

V gene TRBV5-6 combines with J gene TRBJ2-7; TRBD1 aligns across 7 bases. The CDR3 runs 13 residues. Germline trimming cut 5 bases from V and 0 bases from J; bases unmatched to any gene: 2. CDR1 and CDR2 from the germline V gene are SGHDT and YYEEEE. CDR3: CASRQGTSYEQYF. The CDR3 DNA is TGTGCCAGCAGACAGGGGACCTCCTACGAGCAGTACTTC. The full variable domain, in which reference TRBV5-6 and TRBJ2-7 provide the parts outside the CDR3, is DAGVTQSPTHLIKTRGQQVTLRCSPKSGHDTVSWYQQALGQGPQFIFQYYEEEERQRGNFPDRFSGHQFPNYSSELNVNALLLGDSALYLCASRQGTSYEQYFGPGTRLTVT.

The chain combines TRBV7-8 with TRBJ2-5, with unresolved D. This CDR3 comprises 12 residues. Trimming removed 5 bases from V and 6 bases from J, with 10 bases in between. From germline, CDR1 is SGHVS and CDR2 FQNEAQ. The CDR3 sequence: CASSPSPKTQYF. CDR3 in DNA: TGTGCCAGCAGCCCCTCCCCGAAGACCCAGTACTTC.

V gene TRBV5-1 combines with J gene TRBJ1-2; 7 nucleotides line up with TRBD1. This CDR3 is built from 17 residues. Germline CDR1 is SGHRS and CDR2 is YFSETQ. J lost 0 bases, V lost 4 bases, and 12 bases had no gene match. CDR3 in DNA: TGCGCCAGCAGCCGGACAGGACTACAACAAGCTAACTATGGCTACACCTTC. Encoded protein: CASSRTGLQQANYGYTF.

The chain couples TRBV18 to TRBJ2-7, with D perhaps TRBD2 (6 bases). V gave up 3 bases and J gave up 1 base, with 13 bases separating them. Germline CDR1 is KGHSH and CDR2 is LQKENI. The CDR3 length is 15 residues. The CDR3 region is CASSPGLALSYEQYF. The CDR3 nucleotides read TGTGCCAGCTCACCGGGCCTAGCGTTGTCCTACGAGCAGTACTTC.

This chain links TRBV9 with TRBJ2-2; 7 bases map to TRBD2. This CDR3 has 17 residues. From germline, CDR1 is SGDLS and CDR2 YYNGEE. The trim removed 4 bases at V and 4 bases at J, leaving 13 bases unmatched. The CDR3 DNA is TGTGCCAGCAGCACCCCTCGGGAGGTTCCGGTCACCGGGGAGCTGTTTTTT. Protein: CASSTPREVPVTGELFF. Looking up the rest from reference TRBV9 and TRBJ2-2 gives the full variable domain: DSGVTQTPKHLITATGQRVTLRCSPRSGDLSVYWYQQSLDQGLQFLIQYYNGEERAKGNILERFSAQQFPDLHSELNLSSLELGDSALYFCASSTPREVPVTGELFFGEGSRLTVL.

The chain recombines TRBV2 with TRBJ1-2; tentatively, D is TRBD1 (5 bases). This CDR3 is 12 amino acids long. The V gene's germline CDR1 is SNHLY and CDR2 FYNNEI. The V end was cut by 11 bases, the J end by 4 bases, with 14 bases between. CDR3 sequence: CAGQWGPYGYTF. The CDR3 DNA reads as TGTGCCGGGCAATGGGGACCCTATGGCTACACCTTC.

V is TRBV7-9 and J is TRBJ2-2; D call uncertain. Germline V gene lookup returns CDR1 SEHNR and CDR2 FQNEAQ (reference sequence). The CDR3 has 14 residues. The V end lost 1 base, the J end lost 1 base, and 4 bases lay between the germline ends. CDR3 nucleotide sequence: TGTGCCAGCAGCTTAGAGGGGAACACCGGGGAGCTGTTTTTT. Translating it yields CASSLEGNTGELFF.

The chain carries TRBV10-3 and TRBJ2-1; 7 nucleotides match TRBD1. From germline, CDR1 is ENHRY and CDR2 SYGVKD. The CDR3 contains 16 residues. Trimming at V came to 3 bases and at J to 4 bases, leaving 9 bases not matched to a gene. The CDR3 nucleotides are TGTGCCATCAGTGAAGGTGACAGGGTAGTATACAATGAGCAGTTCTTC. Its translation is CAISEGDRVVYNEQFF.

This chain links TRBV5-4 with TRBJ2-3; the match to TRBD2 covers 7 bases. Trimming removed 4 bases from V and 5 bases from J; junction bases left unmatched: 7. The CDR3 runs to 14 residues. Germline CDR1 reads SGHNT; CDR2 reads YYREEE (reference sequence). CDR3 sequence reads: CASSPFAGEDTQYF. In DNA, the CDR3 is TGTGCCAGCAGCCCGTTTGCGGGAGAAGATACGCAGTATTTT.